This T cell receptor (beta chain) was sequenced in a study of T cell repertoires in cytomegalovirus infection. Study in general: Indicated by public TCR beta signatures were CMV infection and matching HLA type. General study results and limits: Based on cumulative public TCR beta family frequency, carriers of CMV plus the relevant HLA were identified.

TCRdb called the reads again in MiXCR, with one record for every CDR3 protein. The repertoire consists of about 400,000 distinct CDR3 sequences, with 15% to 20% occurring once and the leading ten covering approximately 10%. The CDR3 length is 16 residues. V shed 8 bases and J 8 bases; nucleotides not matched to a gene: 17. The V gene's germline CDR1 is MNHNY and CDR2 SVGAGI (reference sequence). Of note for this clonotype: Its specificity is unknown.

The TCR was taken from a human donor in good health (CMV status not recorded). Some clones in this sample may be carry-over from other donors' samples. The sample taken for sequencing was PBMCs. V usage is TRBV6-6 and J usage is TRBJ2-1; 8 nucleotides match TRBD1. The CDR3 protein is CASGNGGQGTVYEQFF. DNA of the CDR3: TGTGCCAGCGGCAACGGAGGACAGGGCACGGTGTATGAGCAGTTCTTC.